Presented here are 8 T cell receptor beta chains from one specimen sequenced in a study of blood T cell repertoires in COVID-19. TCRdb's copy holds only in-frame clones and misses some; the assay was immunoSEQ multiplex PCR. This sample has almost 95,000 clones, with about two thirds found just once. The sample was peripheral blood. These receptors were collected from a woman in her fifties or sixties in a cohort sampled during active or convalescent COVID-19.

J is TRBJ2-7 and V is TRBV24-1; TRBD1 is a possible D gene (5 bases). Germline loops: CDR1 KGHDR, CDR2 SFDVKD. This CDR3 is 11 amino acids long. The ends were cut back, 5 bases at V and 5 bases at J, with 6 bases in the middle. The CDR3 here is CATSAGNEQYF. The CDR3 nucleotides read TGTGCCACCAGTGCAGGGAACGAGCAGTACTTC.

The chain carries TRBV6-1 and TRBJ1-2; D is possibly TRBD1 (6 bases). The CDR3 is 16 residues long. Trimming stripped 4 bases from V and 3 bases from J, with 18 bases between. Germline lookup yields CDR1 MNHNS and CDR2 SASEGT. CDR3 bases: TGTGCCAGCAGTGGAGGCACCAGGGGAACTCACTATGGCTACACCTTC. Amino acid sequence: CASSGGTRGTHYGYTF.

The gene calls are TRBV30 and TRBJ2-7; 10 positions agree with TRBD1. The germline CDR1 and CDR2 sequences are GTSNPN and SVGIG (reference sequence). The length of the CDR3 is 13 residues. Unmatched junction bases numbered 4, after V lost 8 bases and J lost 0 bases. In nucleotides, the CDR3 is TGTGCCGGGACAGGGGCCCCCTCCTACGAGCAGTACTTC. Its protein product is CAGTGAPSYEQYF.

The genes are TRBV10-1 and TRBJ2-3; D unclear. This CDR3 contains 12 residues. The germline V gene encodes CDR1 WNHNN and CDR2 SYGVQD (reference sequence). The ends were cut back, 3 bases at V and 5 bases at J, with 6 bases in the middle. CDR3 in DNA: TGCGCCAGCAGTGAAGCTATAGATACGCAGTATTTT. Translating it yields CASSEAIDTQYF.

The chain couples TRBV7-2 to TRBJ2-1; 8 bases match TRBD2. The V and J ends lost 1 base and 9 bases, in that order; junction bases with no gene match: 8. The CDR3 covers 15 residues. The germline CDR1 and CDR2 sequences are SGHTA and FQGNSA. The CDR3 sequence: CASSLESRGGGEQFF. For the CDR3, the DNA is TGTGCCAGCAGCTTAGAGTCCCGGGGGGGCGGTGAGCAGTTCTTC.

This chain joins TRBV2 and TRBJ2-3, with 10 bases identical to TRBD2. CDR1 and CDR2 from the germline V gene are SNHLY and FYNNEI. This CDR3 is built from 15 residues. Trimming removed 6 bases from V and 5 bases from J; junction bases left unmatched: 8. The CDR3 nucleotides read TGTGCCAGCAGGGTACTAGCGGGGTTGAGAGATACGCAGTATTTT. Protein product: CASRVLAGLRDTQYF.

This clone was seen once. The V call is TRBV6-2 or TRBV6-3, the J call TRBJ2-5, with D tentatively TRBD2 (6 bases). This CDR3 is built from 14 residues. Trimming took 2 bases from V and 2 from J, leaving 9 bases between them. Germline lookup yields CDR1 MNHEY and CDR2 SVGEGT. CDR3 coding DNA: TGTGCCAGCAGTTACCTGGGACTTCAAGAGACCCAGTACTTC. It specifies CASSYLGLQETQYF.

The CDR3 region has the DNA TGTGCCAGTAGTCATACCGCTAGCGACCCAACAGATACGCAGTATTTT. It specifies CASSHTASDPTDTQYF. The rearrangement joins TRBV19 to TRBJ2-3; maybe TRBD2 (6 bases). The CDR3 has 16 residues. V lost 5 bases and J 3 bases, leaving 18 bases between the germline ends. Germline CDR1 and CDR2: LNHDA and SQIVND (reference sequence).